Following are 20 T cell receptor beta chains from one sample sequenced in a study of CXCR3-negative and CXCR3-positive naive CD8 T cells. These receptors lack a known antigen. With UMI labels, 5' RACE was used to prepare the TRB cDNA libraries. TCRdb re-called the 5' RACE reads, yielding one record per CDR3 amino acid sequence without DNA. Its table records approximately 140,000 distinct CDR3 sequences. General study findings and limits: Naive cells positive for CXCR3 carried more hydrophobic TRB CDR3s than CXCR3-negative ones.

Sequenced: naive CXCR3+ CD8+ T cells from blood. Specified subset: CD45RO-CCR7+CD27+CD95- naive CD8+ T cells expressing CXCR3 (TNR3+). The receptor source for this set is a human donor in good health. Some clones in this sample may be carry-over from other donors' samples.

The V gene is TRBV9, the J gene TRBJ2-2. This CDR3 region has 14 residues. Germline CDR1 SGDLS, CDR2 YYNGEE. The CDR3 here is CASSVGWNTGELFF.

The CDR3 spells CASSLGTSGRVSYEQYF. The chain links TRBV13 to TRBJ2-7; TCRdb outputs TRBD2, but without DNA this stays unchecked. The CDR3 is made up of 17 amino acids. CDR1 is PRHDT and CDR2 is FYEKMQ in the germline V gene (reference sequence).

This sequence joins TRBV5-1 and TRBJ2-7. The CDR3 is made up of 14 amino acids. The germline CDR1 and CDR2 sequences are SGHRS and YFSETQ. This chain's CDR3 is CASSSGQGYYEQYF.

V usage is TRBV3-1 and J usage is TRBJ2-7; there is no DNA to check the TCRdb D call of TRBD1. Germline values: CDR1 LGHDT, CDR2 YNNKEL (reference sequence). The CDR3 is made up of 13 amino acids. This chain's CDR3 is CASSQGQSYEQYF.

This chain uses TRBV11-2 with TRBJ2-2. The CDR3 has 15 amino acids. Germline V gives CDR1 SGHAT, CDR2 FQNNGV. The CDR3 spells CASSLVSYNTGELFF.

The rearrangement uses TRBV23-1 and TRBJ1-1. TRBV23-1 is classed as an ORF, of uncertain function. CDR3 length: 15 amino acids. The CDR3 is CASSQSRIKNTEAFF.

The chain uses TRBV2 and TRBJ1-2; the D call of TRBD1 rests on TCRdb alone, since no DNA is present to check it. The CDR3 spans 16 residues. The germline V gene has CDR1 SNHLY and CDR2 FYNNEI. CDR3 sequence reads: CASSELEDRDRYGYTF.

The J gene is TRBJ2-7, the V gene TRBV4-1. The CDR3 totals 15 residues. Germline V gene sequence: CDR1 MGHRA, CDR2 YSYEKL. The CDR3 region is CASSQAVGSYYEQYF.

The chain carries TRBV6-6 and TRBJ2-7; absent DNA, TCRdb's TRBD1 call cannot be checked. In germline, CDR1 is MNHNY, CDR2 SVGAGI (reference sequence). The length of the CDR3 is 11 residues. CDR3 in amino acids: CASYGALEQYF.

J is TRBJ2-3 and V is TRBV13. This CDR3 is 14 amino acids long. From germline, CDR1 is PRHDT and CDR2 FYEKMQ (reference sequence). The CDR3 loop is CASTPQTGPDTQYF. Full variable domain (rest looked up from reference TRBV13 and TRBJ2-3): AAGVIQSPRHLIKEKRETATLKCYPIPRHDTVYWYQQGPGQDPQFLISFYEKMQSDKGSIPDRFSAQQFSDYHSELNMSSLELGDSALYFCASTPQTGPDTQYFGPGTRLTVL.

CDR3 sequence: CSVDTGETYEQYF. The rearrangement uses TRBV29-1 and TRBJ2-7; the TCRdb D gene call, TRBD1, has no DNA to confirm it. Germline CDR1 reads SQVTM; CDR2 reads ANQGSEA. This CDR3 has 13 amino acids.

The rearrangement links TRBV28 to TRBJ2-5; lacking DNA, the TRBD1 call made by TCRdb goes unchecked. This CDR3 has 17 residues. Germline V gene sequence: CDR1 MDHEN, CDR2 SYDVKM. This chain's CDR3 is CASSPPPRTTYQETQYF.

The chain joins TRBV4-1 to TRBJ2-5; the TCRdb D gene call, TRBD1, has no DNA to confirm it. CDR1 is MGHRA, CDR2 YSYEKL, per germline. The CDR3 totals 15 residues. CDR3: CASSQIDRGQETQYF.

V is TRBV4-1 and J is TRBJ1-2; TCRdb's D gene call, TRBD1, goes unchecked for lack of DNA. CDR3 size: 18 residues. The V gene's germline CDR1 is MGHRA and CDR2 YSYEKL. Here the CDR3 reads CASSQDPPDRVWSYGYTF.

This chain links TRBV2 with TRBJ2-5. The CDR3 length is 13 residues. CDR1 is SNHLY and CDR2 is FYNNEI in the germline V gene. CDR3 sequence: CASSSSHQETQYF.

The chain recombines TRBV7-6 with TRBJ2-7; TCRdb's D call, TRBD2, is unchecked because there is no DNA. Germline lookup yields CDR1 SGHVS and CDR2 FNYEAQ. The CDR3 runs to 15 residues. The CDR3 sequence: CASSSPAISGDEQYF.

The rearrangement uses TRBV11-2 and TRBJ2-7; the TCRdb call, TRBD1, lacks DNA for checking. CDR3 size: 15 residues. CDR1 and CDR2 (germline): SGHAT, FQNNGV. CDR3 amino acids: CASRPGTGEAYEQYF.

The chain carries TRBV25-1 and TRBJ2-7; the D gene TCRdb calls, TRBD1, cannot be checked with no DNA. The CDR3 sequence is 13 residues long. CDR1 is MGHDK, CDR2 SYGVNS, per germline. The CDR3 region is CASSEDSYYEQYF.

The CDR3 spells CASSATGGEKLFF. V usage is TRBV9 and J usage is TRBJ1-4; TCRdb picks TRBD1, but there is no DNA to check that call. The CDR3 has 13 amino acids. Germline-derived CDR1 and CDR2 are SGDLS and YYNGEE. The variable domain in full, with the rest retrieved from reference TRBV9 and TRBJ1-4, is DSGVTQTPKHLITATGQRVTLRCSPRSGDLSVYWYQQSLDQGLQFLIQYYNGEERAKGNILERFSAQQFPDLHSELNLSSLELGDSALYFCASSATGGEKLFFGSGTQLSVL.

V and J are TRBV7-7 and TRBJ2-5; TCRdb's D call of TRBD2 is untestable without DNA. The CDR3 totals 15 residues. CDR1 is SSHAT and CDR2 is FNYEAQ in the germline V gene (reference sequence). The CDR3 here is CASSQKRGSQETQYF. Variable domain in full (rest from reference TRBV7-7 and TRBJ2-5): GAGVSQSPRYKVTKRGQDVTLRCDPISSHATLYWYQQALGQGPEFLTYFNYEAQPDKSGLPSDRFSAERPEGSISTLTIQRTEQRDSAMYRCASSQKRGSQETQYFGPGTRLLVL.